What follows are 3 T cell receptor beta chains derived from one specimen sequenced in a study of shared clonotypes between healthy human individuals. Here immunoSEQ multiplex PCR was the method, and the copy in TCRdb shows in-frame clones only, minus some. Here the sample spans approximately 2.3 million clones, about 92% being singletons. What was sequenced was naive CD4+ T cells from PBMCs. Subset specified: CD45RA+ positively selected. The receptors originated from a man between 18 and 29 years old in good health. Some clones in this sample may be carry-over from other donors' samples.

CDR3 in DNA: TGTGCCAGCTCACCAAAGCAGCTCCCTCAGTTCTTC. Translation: CASSPKQLPQFF. This chain connects TRBV18 to TRBJ2-1, with no clear D. Trimming left V 2 bases short and J 13 bases short, with 12 bases between. Germline CDR1 KGHSH, CDR2 LQKENI. The CDR3 has 12 residues.

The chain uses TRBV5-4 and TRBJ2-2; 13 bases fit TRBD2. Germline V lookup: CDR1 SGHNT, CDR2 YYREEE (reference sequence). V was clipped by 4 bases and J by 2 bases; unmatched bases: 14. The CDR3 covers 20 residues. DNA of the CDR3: TGTGCCAGCAGCCCCCCCCGGACTAGCGGGAGAGGGGATAACACCGGGGAGCTGTTTTTT. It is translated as CASSPPRTSGRGDNTGELFF.

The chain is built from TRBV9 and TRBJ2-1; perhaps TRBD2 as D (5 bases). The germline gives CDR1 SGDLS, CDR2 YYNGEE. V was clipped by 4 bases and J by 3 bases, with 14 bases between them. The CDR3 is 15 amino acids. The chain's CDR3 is CASSLRVANYNEQFF. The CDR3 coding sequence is TGTGCCAGCAGCCTGAGGGTGGCGAACTACAATGAGCAGTTCTTC.